These 7 T cell receptor beta chains were sequenced from one sample in a study of cytomegalovirus exposure and HLA in healthy donors. The PCR used 60 Vbeta and 13 Jbeta primers. Some clones are missing from TCRdb's copy, which holds only in-frame ones; the method was immunoSEQ multiplex PCR. This table holds some 150,000 clones, less than 80% found once. The sample comprised PBMCs. The receptors come from a middle-aged man in good health and CMV-seronegative.

The chain uses TRBV29-1 and TRBJ2-1; D is possibly TRBD2 (5 bases). Germline V gives CDR1 SQVTM, CDR2 ANQGSEA. V was trimmed by 4 bases and J by 8 bases, leaving 12 bases between them. There are 12 residues in the CDR3. CDR3 sequence reads: CSVASGNYEQFF. For the CDR3, the DNA is TGCAGCGTTGCGTCCGGGAACTATGAGCAGTTCTTC.

The rearrangement uses TRBV29-1 and TRBJ1-5; 11 positions match TRBD1. The junction had 7 bases not matched to a gene; V was cut back by 4 bases and J by 5 bases. Germline V lookup: CDR1 SQVTM, CDR2 ANQGSEA. The CDR3 length is 15 residues. CDR3 region: CSVGGDRGIHQPQHF. The CDR3 DNA reads TGCAGCGTTGGAGGGGACAGGGGGATTCATCAGCCCCAGCATTTT.

The chain uses TRBV11-1 and TRBJ2-3, with a weak D call TRBD1 (5 bases). Trimming removed 8 bases from V and 7 bases from J, with 28 bases in between. The CDR3 consists of 17 residues. Germline lookup yields CDR1 SGHAT and CDR2 FQDESV (reference sequence). The CDR3 protein is CASSSTNYRIPPYTQYF. The CDR3, as DNA: TGTGCCAGCTCCTCTACCAATTACAGGATCCCTCCATATACGCAGTATTTT.

This clone has just a few counts. The rearrangement uses TRBV11-1 and TRBJ2-2; 7 bases map to TRBD2. Trimming at V came to 4 bases and at J to 0 bases, leaving 14 bases not matched to a gene. Germline CDR1 is SGHAT and CDR2 is FQDESV (reference sequence). The CDR3 totals 19 residues. In DNA, the CDR3 is TGTGCCAGCAGCTCCCTCTTTGAGGGAGGGCAGTCGAACACCGGGGAGCTGTTTTTT. Residues: CASSSLFEGGQSNTGELFF.

This chain joins TRBV28 and TRBJ2-3; D unclear. Germline CDR1 reads MDHEN; CDR2 reads SYDVKM. The CDR3 extends over 14 amino acids. Trimming stripped 2 bases from V and 0 bases from J, with 6 bases between. DNA of the CDR3: TGTGCCAGCAGTTTAGCCAGGAGCACAGATACGCAGTATTTT. This encodes CASSLARSTDTQYF.

This clone appeared a few times. Different DNA sequences within this sample yield the same CDR3. The chain carries TRBV6-5 and TRBJ2-2; TRBD2 agrees at 10 bases. V was pared by 5 bases and J by 6 bases, with 6 bases of the junction left unmatched. CDR1 is MNHEY and CDR2 is SVGAGI in the germline V gene. CDR3 length: 15 amino acids. The DNA for the CDR3 is TGTGCCAGCAGTCTCCTAGCGGGAGTTGCCGGGGAGCTGTTTTTT. Protein product: CASSLLAGVAGELFF.

This rearrangement joins TRBV9 to TRBJ1-2; 9 bases are a match to TRBD1. The V and J ends lost 4 bases and 1 base, in that order; junction bases with no gene match: 8. Germline values: CDR1 SGDLS, CDR2 YYNGEE. The length of the CDR3 is 16 residues. This CDR3 is CASSSLRDRVNYGYTF. The CDR3 region has the DNA TGTGCCAGCAGCTCCCTCCGGGACAGGGTTAACTATGGCTACACCTTC. Full variable domain (rest looked up from reference TRBV9 and TRBJ1-2): DSGVTQTPKHLITATGQRVTLRCSPRSGDLSVYWYQQSLDQGLQFLIQYYNGEERAKGNILERFSAQQFPDLHSELNLSSLELGDSALYFCASSSLRDRVNYGYTFGSGTRLTVV.